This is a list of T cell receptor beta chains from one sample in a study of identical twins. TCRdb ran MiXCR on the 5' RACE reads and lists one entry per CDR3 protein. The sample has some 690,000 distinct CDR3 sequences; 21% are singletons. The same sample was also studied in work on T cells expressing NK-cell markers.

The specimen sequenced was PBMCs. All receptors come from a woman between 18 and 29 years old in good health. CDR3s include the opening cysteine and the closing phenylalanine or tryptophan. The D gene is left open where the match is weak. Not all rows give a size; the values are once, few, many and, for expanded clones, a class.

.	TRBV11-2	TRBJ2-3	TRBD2	CASSFKGLATRAGTDTQYF	TGTGCCAGCAGCTTCAAGGGACTAGCGACCCGGGCTGGCACAGATACGCAGTATTTT
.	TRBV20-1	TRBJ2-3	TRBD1	CSARKIGTGGLDTQYF	TGCAGTGCTAGAAAAATCGGGACAGGGGGCCTGGATACGCAGTATTTT
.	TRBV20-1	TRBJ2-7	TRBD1	CSAPTGIHEQYF	TGCAGTGCTCCGACAGGGATCCACGAGCAGTACTTC
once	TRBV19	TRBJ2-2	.	CASRQPGAWTTGELFF	TGTGCCAGTAGACAGCCCGGGGCCTGGACGACCGGGGAGCTGTTTTTT
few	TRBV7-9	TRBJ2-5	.	CASSFMGSGETQYF	TGTGCCAGCAGCTTTATGGGGTCGGGAGAGACCCAGTACTTC
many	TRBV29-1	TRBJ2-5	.	CSVGKETQYF	TGCAGCGTTGGTAAAGAGACCCAGTACTTC
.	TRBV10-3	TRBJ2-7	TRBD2	CAISELAGRGAGGYEQYF	TGTGCCATCAGTGAACTGGCCGGCCGAGGAGCGGGAGGATACGAGCAGTACTTC
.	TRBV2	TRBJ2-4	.	CASSGRLVAKNIQYF	TGTGCCAGCAGTGGACGACTGGTAGCCAAAAACATTCAGTACTTC
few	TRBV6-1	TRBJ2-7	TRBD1	CASNPTGEIEQYF	TGTGCCAGCAATCCTACAGGGGAGATTGAGCAGTACTTC
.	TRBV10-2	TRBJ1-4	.	CASSEDTPTNEKLFF	TGCGCCAGCAGTGAGGACACCCCAACTAATGAAAAACTGTTTTTT
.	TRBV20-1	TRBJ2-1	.	CSAFVRGLAFGEQFF	TGCAGTGCGTTTGTTAGGGGACTCGCATTTGGGGAGCAGTTCTTC
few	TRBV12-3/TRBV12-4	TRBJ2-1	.	CASSSPTGGIGEQFF	TGTGCCAGCAGTTCACCGACCGGGGGTATCGGTGAGCAGTTCTTC
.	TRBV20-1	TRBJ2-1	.	CSASLVGVNEQFF	TGCAGTGCAAGTCTAGTGGGAGTCAATGAGCAGTTCTTC
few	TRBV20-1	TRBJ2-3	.	CSAIGNTDTQYF	TGCAGTGCGATCGGGAACACAGATACGCAGTATTTT
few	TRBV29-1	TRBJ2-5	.	CSVESSFRETQYF	TGCAGCGTTGAGTCTAGCTTTCGGGAGACCCAGTACTTC
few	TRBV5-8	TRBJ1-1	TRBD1	CASRAGQGLRDEAFF	TGTGCCAGCAGGGCGGGACAGGGGCTGAGGGATGAAGCTTTCTTT
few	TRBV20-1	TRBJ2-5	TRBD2	CSARGLAGKSQETQYF	TGCAGTGCTAGAGGCCTAGCGGGTAAATCCCAAGAGACCCAGTACTTC
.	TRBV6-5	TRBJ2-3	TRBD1	CASSYTGTGTDTQYF	TGTGCCAGCAGTTACACCGGGACAGGGACAGATACGCAGTATTTT
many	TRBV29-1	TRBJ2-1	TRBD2	CSVEAGRSYNEQFF	TGCAGCGTTGAAGCCGGGAGGTCCTACAATGAGCAGTTCTTC
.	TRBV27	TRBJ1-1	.	CASSFDWTNEAFF	TGTGCCAGCAGTTTCGATTGGACCAATGAAGCTTTCTTT
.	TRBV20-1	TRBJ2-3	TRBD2	CSARRGVKDTQYF	TGCAGTGCTAGGCGGGGGGTAAAAGATACGCAGTATTTT
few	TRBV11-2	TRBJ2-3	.	CASSSKGASTDTQYF	TGTGCCAGCAGCTCAAAAGGGGCTAGCACAGATACGCAGTATTTT
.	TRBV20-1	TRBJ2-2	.	CSAKRTVTGELFF	TGCAGTGCTAAAAGGACCGTCACCGGGGAGCTGTTTTTT
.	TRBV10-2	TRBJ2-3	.	CASSDTRGTDTQYF	TGCGCCAGCAGTGACACCAGGGGCACAGATACGCAGTATTTT
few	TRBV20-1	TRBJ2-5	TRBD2	CSARDGLAGNQETQYF	TGCAGTGCTAGAGATGGGCTAGCGGGGAACCAAGAGACCCAGTACTTC
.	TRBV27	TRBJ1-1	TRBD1	CASSFLGQGAQAFF	TGTGCCAGCAGTTTCCTCGGACAGGGGGCGCAAGCTTTCTTT
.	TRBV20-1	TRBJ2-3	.	CSARFPSTDTQYF	TGCAGTGCTAGATTTCCTAGCACAGATACGCAGTATTTT
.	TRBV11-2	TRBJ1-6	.	CASSLDWNNSPLHF	TGTGCCAGCAGCTTAGACTGGAACAATTCACCCCTCCACTTT
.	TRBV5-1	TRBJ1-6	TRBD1	CASSLEGAGNSPLHF	TGCGCCAGCAGCTTGGAGGGGGCAGGGAACTCACCCCTCCACTTT
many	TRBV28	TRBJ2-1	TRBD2	CASSPKGFTRGGLYNEQFF	TGTGCCAGCAGTCCCAAGGGCTTCACTCGGGGGGGTTTATACAATGAGCAGTTCTTC
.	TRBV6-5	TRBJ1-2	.	CASSYSTQGGGYGYTF	TGTGCCAGCAGTTACTCGACACAGGGTGGGGGCTATGGCTACACCTTC
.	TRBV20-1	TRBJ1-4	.	CSARSDVYEKLFF	TGCAGTGCTAGATCGGACGTGTATGAAAAACTGTTTTTT
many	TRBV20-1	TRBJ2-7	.	CSARDAYEQYF	TGCAGTGCGAGAGATGCCTACGAGCAGTACTTC
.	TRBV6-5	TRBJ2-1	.	CASSYTPTPNEQFF	TGTGCCAGCAGTTACACCCCGACCCCCAATGAGCAGTTCTTC
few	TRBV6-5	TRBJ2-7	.	CASSPAIDEQYF	TGTGCCAGCAGCCCCGCTATCGACGAGCAGTACTTC
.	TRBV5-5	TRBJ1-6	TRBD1	CASSLDTGGRDSPLHF	TGTGCCAGCAGCTTGGATACAGGGGGCCGTGATTCACCCCTCCACTTT
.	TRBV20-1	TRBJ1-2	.	CSASREGFDYGYTF	TGCAGTGCTAGCCGCGAGGGGTTTGACTATGGCTACACCTTC
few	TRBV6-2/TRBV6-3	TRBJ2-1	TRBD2	CASSHSGTSGGDYNEQFF	TGTGCCAGCAGTCATTCCGGGACTAGCGGGGGGGACTACAATGAGCAGTTCTTC
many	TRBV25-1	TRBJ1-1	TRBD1	CVVRTGNTEAFF	TGTGTGGTGCGGACAGGTAACACTGAAGCTTTCTTT
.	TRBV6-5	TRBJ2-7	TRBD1	CASSYSRGGEYEQYF	TGTGCCAGCAGTTACTCGAGAGGGGGCGAGTACGAGCAGTACTTC